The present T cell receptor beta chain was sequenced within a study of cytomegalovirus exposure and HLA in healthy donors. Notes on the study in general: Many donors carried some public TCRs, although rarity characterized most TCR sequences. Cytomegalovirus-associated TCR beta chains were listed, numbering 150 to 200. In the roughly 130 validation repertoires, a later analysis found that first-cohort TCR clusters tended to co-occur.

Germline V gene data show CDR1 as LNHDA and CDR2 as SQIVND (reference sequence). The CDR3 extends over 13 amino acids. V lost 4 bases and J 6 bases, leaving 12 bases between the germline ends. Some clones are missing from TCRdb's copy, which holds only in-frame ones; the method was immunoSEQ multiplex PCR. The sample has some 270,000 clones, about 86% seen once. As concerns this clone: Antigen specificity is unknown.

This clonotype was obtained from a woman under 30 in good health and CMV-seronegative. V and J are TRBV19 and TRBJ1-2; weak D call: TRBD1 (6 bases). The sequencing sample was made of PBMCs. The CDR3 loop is CASSSQQGDGYTF. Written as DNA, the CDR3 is TGTGCCAGTAGTAGCCAACAGGGCGATGGCTACACCTTC.